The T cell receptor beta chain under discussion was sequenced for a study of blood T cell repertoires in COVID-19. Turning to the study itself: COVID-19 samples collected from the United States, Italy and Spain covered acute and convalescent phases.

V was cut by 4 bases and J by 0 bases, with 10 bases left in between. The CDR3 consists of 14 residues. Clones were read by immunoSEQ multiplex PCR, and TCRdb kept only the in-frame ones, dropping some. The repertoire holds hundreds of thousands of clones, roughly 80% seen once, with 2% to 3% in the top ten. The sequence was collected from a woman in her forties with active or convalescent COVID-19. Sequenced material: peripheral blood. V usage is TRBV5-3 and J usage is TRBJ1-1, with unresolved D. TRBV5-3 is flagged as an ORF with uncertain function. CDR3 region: CARSKRKVNTEAFF. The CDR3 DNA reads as TGTGCCAGAAGCAAGCGGAAGGTGAACACTGAAGCTTTCTTT.